This TCR beta chain was captured by sequencing in a study of shared clonotypes between healthy human individuals. This CDR3 spans 18 amino acids. Trimming cost V 0 bases and J 2 bases, with 16 bases left between them. Germline CDR1 is MGHRA and CDR2 is YSYEKL. This clone occurred a few times. Clones were read by immunoSEQ multiplex PCR, and TCRdb kept only the in-frame ones, dropping some. In the table there are about 960,000 clones, roughly 72% of which are singletons. Sequences were obtained from memory CD4+ T cells sorted from blood. As to subset: CD45RA-negative fraction. This receptor was obtained from a man between 18 and 29 years old in good health. The chain carries TRBV4-1 and TRBJ2-2; D gene uncertain. The CDR3 region has the DNA TGCGCCAGCAGCCAAGAGCCCCTTGGCGGCCCAAACACCGGGGAGCTGTTTTTT. Translating it yields CASSQEPLGGPNTGELFF.